These T cell receptor beta chains were read from a single sample in a study of blood T cell repertoires in COVID-19. The data were produced by immunoSEQ multiplex PCR, yet TCRdb's version contains in-frame clones alone and is incomplete. The table includes around 120,000 clones, approximately 85% detected once. Input material: peripheral blood. Source of these receptors: a human donor in a cohort sampled during active COVID-19. The CDR3 runs from the conserved cysteine through the conserved F or W. A D gene is named only where the DNA matches it firmly. Clone size, where shown, is once, few, many, or a class for clones that have expanded.

J gene: TRBJ2-3; clone size: NA; V gene: TRBV29-1; D gene: TRBD2; CDR3 protein: CSVVMAGGSTDTQYF; CDR3 DNA: TGCAGCGTTGTTATGGCGGGGGGGTCCACAGATACGCAGTATTTT
J gene: TRBJ1-2; clone size: NA; V gene: TRBV29-1; D gene: NA; CDR3 protein: CSVEDAYGWGRGYTF; CDR3 DNA: TGCAGCGTTGAAGATGCCTATGGCTGGGGGCGAGGCTACACCTTC
J gene: TRBJ1-2; clone size: NA; V gene: TRBV6-5; D gene: NA; CDR3 protein: CASRLTYGYTF; CDR3 DNA: TGTGCCAGCAGGTTAACTTATGGCTACACCTTC
J gene: TRBJ1-1; clone size: NA; V gene: TRBV7-3; D gene: TRBD1; CDR3 protein: CASSGQGPNTEAFF; CDR3 DNA: TGTGCCAGCAGCGGACAGGGGCCCAACACTGAAGCTTTCTTT
J gene: TRBJ1-1; clone size: few; V gene: TRBV5-6; D gene: NA; CDR3 protein: CASSWEGYTEAFF; CDR3 DNA: TGTGCCAGCAGCTGGGAGGGGTACACTGAAGCTTTCTTT
J gene: TRBJ2-4; clone size: NA; V gene: TRBV14; D gene: NA; CDR3 protein: CASSQDPTWTEEAKNIQYF; CDR3 DNA: TGTGCCAGCAGCCAAGACCCTACCTGGACAGAGGAGGCCAAAAACATTCAGTACTTC
J gene: TRBJ2-1; clone size: NA; V gene: TRBV28; D gene: TRBD1; CDR3 protein: CASSTQELDRGQWNEQFF; CDR3 DNA: TGTGCCAGCAGTACACAAGAATTAGACAGGGGGCAATGGAATGAGCAGTTCTTC
J gene: TRBJ2-2; clone size: NA; V gene: TRBV23-1; D gene: NA; CDR3 protein: CASYRACAGELFF; CDR3 DNA: TGCGCCAGTTACAGGGCGTGTGCCGGGGAGCTGTTTTTT
J gene: TRBJ1-5; clone size: few; V gene: TRBV15; D gene: TRBD1; CDR3 protein: CATSRSQRDRTYSNQPQHF; CDR3 DNA: TGTGCCACCAGCAGATCGCAGCGGGACAGGACTTATAGCAATCAGCCCCAGCATTTT
J gene: TRBJ2-1; clone size: NA; V gene: TRBV4-1; D gene: TRBD2; CDR3 protein: CASRQGLAGDNEQFF; CDR3 DNA: TGCGCCAGCCGACAGGGACTAGCGGGAGACAATGAGCAGTTCTTC
J gene: TRBJ1-4; clone size: NA; V gene: TRBV4-3; D gene: NA; CDR3 protein: CASSRNGGVREKLFF; CDR3 DNA: TGCGCCAGCAGCCGAAATGGGGGGGTAAGGGAAAAACTGTTTTTT
J gene: TRBJ1-4; clone size: NA; V gene: TRBV5-1; D gene: NA; CDR3 protein: CASSLGYSEKLFF; CDR3 DNA: TGCGCCAGCAGCTTGGGGTACAGCGAAAAACTGTTTTTT
J gene: TRBJ1-2; clone size: once; V gene: TRBV6-2/TRBV6-3; D gene: NA; CDR3 protein: CASSYSRGGVNYGYTF; CDR3 DNA: TGTGCCAGCAGTTACTCGAGAGGGGGAGTAAACTATGGCTACACCTTC
J gene: TRBJ2-7; clone size: NA; V gene: TRBV7-2; D gene: TRBD2; CDR3 protein: CASSQTSGRVIGYEQYF; CDR3 DNA: TGTGCCAGCAGCCAGACTAGCGGGAGGGTGATTGGGTACGAGCAGTACTTC
J gene: TRBJ1-2; clone size: NA; V gene: TRBV29-1; D gene: TRBD1; CDR3 protein: CSVSPGPGGNYGYTF; CDR3 DNA: TGCAGCGTTTCCCCAGGCCCAGGGGGGAACTATGGCTACACCTTC
J gene: TRBJ2-1; clone size: once; V gene: TRBV5-6; D gene: NA; CDR3 protein: CASSLVIADNEQFF; CDR3 DNA: TGTGCCAGCAGCTTGGTAATAGCGGACAATGAGCAGTTCTTC
J gene: TRBJ2-5; clone size: NA; V gene: TRBV4-3; D gene: TRBD2; CDR3 protein: CASSPQTGLAGGQETQYF; CDR3 DNA: TGCGCCAGCAGCCCCCAAACCGGATTAGCGGGGGGGCAAGAGACCCAGTACTTC
J gene: TRBJ1-1; clone size: NA; V gene: TRBV9; D gene: NA; CDR3 protein: CASSDDFRGQAFF; CDR3 DNA: TGTGCCAGCAGTGATGATTTCAGGGGTCAAGCTTTCTTT
J gene: TRBJ2-3; clone size: NA; V gene: TRBV9; D gene: NA; CDR3 protein: CASSVVPGITDTQYF; CDR3 DNA: TGTGCCAGCAGCGTAGTTCCAGGGATCACAGATACGCAGTATTTT
J gene: TRBJ2-2; clone size: NA; V gene: TRBV2; D gene: NA; CDR3 protein: CASSAEASSYTGELFF; CDR3 DNA: TGTGCCAGCAGTGCCGAGGCTTCCAGTTACACCGGGGAGCTGTTTTTT
J gene: TRBJ2-1; clone size: NA; V gene: TRBV7-9; D gene: TRBD2; CDR3 protein: CASSIPTSGKYNEQFF; CDR3 DNA: TGTGCCAGCAGCATCCCTACTAGCGGCAAATACAATGAGCAGTTCTTC
J gene: TRBJ2-2; clone size: NA; V gene: TRBV7-9; D gene: TRBD2; CDR3 protein: CASSLGGGSGELFF; CDR3 DNA: TGTGCCAGCAGCCTAGGCGGGGGTTCCGGGGAGCTGTTTTTT
J gene: TRBJ1-6; clone size: NA; V gene: TRBV18; D gene: NA; CDR3 protein: CASSSSSYNSPLHF; CDR3 DNA: TGTGCCAGCTCATCCAGCTCCTATAATTCACCCCTCCACTTT
J gene: TRBJ2-3; clone size: once; V gene: TRBV11-1; D gene: NA; CDR3 protein: CASSLGSTDTQYF; CDR3 DNA: TGTGCCAGCAGCTTGGGCAGCACAGATACGCAGTATTTT
J gene: TRBJ1-6; clone size: NA; V gene: TRBV5-1; D gene: TRBD1; CDR3 protein: CASSLGTGKNSPLHF; CDR3 DNA: TGCGCCAGCAGCTTGGGGACAGGGAAAAATTCACCCCTCCACTTT
J gene: TRBJ1-1; clone size: NA; V gene: TRBV6-5; D gene: NA; CDR3 protein: CASLQRGGNTEAFF; CDR3 DNA: TGTGCCAGCCTCCAGAGGGGGGGGAACACTGAAGCTTTCTTT
J gene: TRBJ2-7; clone size: NA; V gene: TRBV5-4; D gene: NA; CDR3 protein: CASSAGLAYEQYF; CDR3 DNA: TGTGCCAGCAGCGCGGGACTTGCCTACGAGCAGTACTTC
J gene: TRBJ2-5; clone size: NA; V gene: TRBV7-2; D gene: TRBD1; CDR3 protein: CASRRDSTQETQYF; CDR3 DNA: TGTGCCAGCAGAAGGGACAGCACACAAGAGACCCAGTACTTC
J gene: TRBJ1-2; clone size: NA; V gene: TRBV7-9; D gene: TRBD1; CDR3 protein: CASSPDGRQGYGYTF; CDR3 DNA: TGTGCCAGCAGCCCAGATGGGCGACAGGGTTATGGCTACACCTTC
J gene: TRBJ2-7; clone size: NA; V gene: TRBV6-5; D gene: TRBD2; CDR3 protein: CASRISGGADEQYF; CDR3 DNA: TGTGCCAGCAGGATTAGCGGGGGGGCCGACGAGCAGTACTTC
J gene: TRBJ2-7; clone size: NA; V gene: TRBV11-3; D gene: TRBD1; CDR3 protein: CASSLGSGQGTYEQYF; CDR3 DNA: TGTGCCAGCAGCTTAGGTTCGGGACAGGGCACCTACGAGCAGTACTTC
J gene: TRBJ2-7; clone size: NA; V gene: TRBV4-1; D gene: TRBD1; CDR3 protein: CASSQVPGTGGLVTYEQYF; CDR3 DNA: TGCGCCAGCAGCCAAGTTCCTGGGACAGGGGGCCTAGTAACCTACGAGCAGTACTTC
J gene: TRBJ1-3; clone size: NA; V gene: TRBV27; D gene: NA; CDR3 protein: CASSLNAASHSGNTIYF; CDR3 DNA: TGTGCCAGCAGTTTAAATGCAGCGTCCCACTCTGGAAACACCATATATTTT
J gene: TRBJ2-1; clone size: NA; V gene: TRBV10-3; D gene: TRBD2; CDR3 protein: CAISEGTSPEQFF; CDR3 DNA: TGTGCCATCAGTGAAGGGACTAGCCCTGAGCAGTTCTTC
J gene: TRBJ1-1; clone size: few; V gene: TRBV18; D gene: NA; CDR3 protein: CASSQQPVQGSVSTEAFF; CDR3 DNA: TGTGCCAGCTCACAACAGCCCGTACAGGGATCGGTGAGCACTGAAGCTTTCTTT